This TCR beta chain comes out of a study of T cells in women clearing cervical HPV infection. Study summary: HLA type stays a possible confounder, typing being limited.

Germline V CDR1 and CDR2: GTSNPN, SVGIG (reference sequence). This CDR3 is built from 13 residues. Trimming took off 3 bases at V and 7 bases at J, with 13 bases between the two ends. Note on this clone: Coverage ceases 3 residues before the CDR3 finishes, and the germline J gene fills in the end.

Sequencing used immunoSEQ multiplex PCR; TCRdb keeps in-frame clones, though not all of them. Listed are approximately 31,000 clones; approximately 4.2% falls within the top ten. The source of this sequence is a woman between 18 and 70 years old with a cervical HPV16 infection that either progressed to CIN3+ or cleared (not recorded which). The rearrangement uses TRBV30 and TRBJ1-5; D gene uncertain. What was sequenced was blood buffy coat. This chain's CDR3 is CAWRAVGRQPQHF. CDR3 DNA (partial): TGTGCCTGGAGAGCGGTAGGGAGGCAGCCC.